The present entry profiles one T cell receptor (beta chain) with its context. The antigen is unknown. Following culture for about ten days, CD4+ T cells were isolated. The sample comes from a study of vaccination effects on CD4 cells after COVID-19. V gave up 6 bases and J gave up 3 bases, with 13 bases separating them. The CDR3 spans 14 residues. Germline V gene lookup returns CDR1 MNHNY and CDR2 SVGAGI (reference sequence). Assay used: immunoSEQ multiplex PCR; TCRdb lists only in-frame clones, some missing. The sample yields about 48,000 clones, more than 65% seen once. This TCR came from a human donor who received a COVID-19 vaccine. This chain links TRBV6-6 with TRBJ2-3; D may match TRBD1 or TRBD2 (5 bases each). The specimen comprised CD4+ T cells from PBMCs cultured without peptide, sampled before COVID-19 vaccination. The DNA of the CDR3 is TGTGCCAGCAGGGGAGCTAGGGGAACAGATACGCAGTATTTT. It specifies CASRGARGTDTQYF.